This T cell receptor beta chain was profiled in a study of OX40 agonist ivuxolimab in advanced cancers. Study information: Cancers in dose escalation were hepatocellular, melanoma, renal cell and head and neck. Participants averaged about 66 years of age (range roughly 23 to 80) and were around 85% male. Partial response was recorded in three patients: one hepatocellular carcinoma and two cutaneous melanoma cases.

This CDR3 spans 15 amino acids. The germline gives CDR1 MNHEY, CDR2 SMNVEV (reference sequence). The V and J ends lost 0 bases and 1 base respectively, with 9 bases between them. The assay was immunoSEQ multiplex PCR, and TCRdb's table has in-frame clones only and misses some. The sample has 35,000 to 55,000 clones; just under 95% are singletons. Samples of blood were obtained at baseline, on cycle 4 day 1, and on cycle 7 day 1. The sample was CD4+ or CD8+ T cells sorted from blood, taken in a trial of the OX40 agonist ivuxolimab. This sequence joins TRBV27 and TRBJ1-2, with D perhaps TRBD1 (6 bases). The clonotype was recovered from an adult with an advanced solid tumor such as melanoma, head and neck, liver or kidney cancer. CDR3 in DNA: TGTGCCAGCAGTTTATCGACAGGTGGTAACTATGGCTACACCTTC. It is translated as CASSLSTGGNYGYTF.